The T cell receptor beta chain described here comes from a study of T cells after yellow fever vaccination. Study in general: Fractions containing few cells were prepared with SMART-Seq v4 Ultra Low Input.

The study's findings and limits: Subsequent booster samples again held most clones from primary vaccination (less than 98% CD4, just under 90% CD8). The bulk population could contribute abundant contaminating clonotypes to FACS-sorted repertoires.

They built TCR cDNA with 5'RACE template switching, a step that put in a universal primer site and UMIs. TCRdb re-analysed the 5' RACE reads in MiXCR, keeping a single row per CDR3 protein. The table lists 550,000 to 750,000 distinct CDR3 sequences, 13% of them singletons, with about an eighth in the top ten. At least ten counts were recorded for this clonotype. What it recognizes is unknown. V lost 2 bases and J lost 3, with 26 bases in between. The length of the CDR3 is 19 residues. The sequence was obtained from a man in his thirties or forties who received the YFV17D yellow fever vaccine. The sequences come from PBMCs, collected on the day of the yellow fever booster vaccination. V and J are TRBV12-3 or TRBV12-4 and TRBJ2-7; D is possibly TRBD1 (5 bases). DNA of the CDR3: TGTGCCAGCAGTTTATATCGGTTTAGTACCTCGGACAAGAACTACGAGCAGTACTTC. Encoded protein: CASSLYRFSTSDKNYEQYF.